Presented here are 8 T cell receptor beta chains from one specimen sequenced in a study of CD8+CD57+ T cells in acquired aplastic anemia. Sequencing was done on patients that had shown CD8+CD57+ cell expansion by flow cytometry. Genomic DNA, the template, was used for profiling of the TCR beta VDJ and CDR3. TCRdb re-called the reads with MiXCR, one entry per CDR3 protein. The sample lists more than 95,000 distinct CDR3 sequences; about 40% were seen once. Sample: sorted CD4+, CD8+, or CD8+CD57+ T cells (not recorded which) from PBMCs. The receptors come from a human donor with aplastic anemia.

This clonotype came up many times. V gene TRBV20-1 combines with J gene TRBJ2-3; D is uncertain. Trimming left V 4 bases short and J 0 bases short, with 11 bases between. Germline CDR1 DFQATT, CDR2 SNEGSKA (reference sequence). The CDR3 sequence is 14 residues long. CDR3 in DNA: TGCAGTGCTATGAGGCCTTCTAGCACAGATACGCAGTATTTT. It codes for CSAMRPSSTDTQYF.

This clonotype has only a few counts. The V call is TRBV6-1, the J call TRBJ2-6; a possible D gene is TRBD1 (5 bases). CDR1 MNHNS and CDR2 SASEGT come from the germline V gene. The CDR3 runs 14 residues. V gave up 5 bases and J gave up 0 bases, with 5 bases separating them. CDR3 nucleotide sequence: TGTGCCAGCAGTCAGGGCTCTGGGGCCAACGTCCTGACTTTC. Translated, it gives CASSQGSGANVLTF.

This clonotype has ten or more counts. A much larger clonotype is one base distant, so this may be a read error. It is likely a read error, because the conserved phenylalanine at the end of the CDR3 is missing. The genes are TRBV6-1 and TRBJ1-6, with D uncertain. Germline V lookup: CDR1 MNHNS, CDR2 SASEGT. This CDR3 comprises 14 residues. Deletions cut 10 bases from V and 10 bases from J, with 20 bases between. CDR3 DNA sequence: TGTGCCACGCTACTACTCCTTCCTGGATCACCCCTCCACCTT. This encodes CATLLLLPGSPLHL.

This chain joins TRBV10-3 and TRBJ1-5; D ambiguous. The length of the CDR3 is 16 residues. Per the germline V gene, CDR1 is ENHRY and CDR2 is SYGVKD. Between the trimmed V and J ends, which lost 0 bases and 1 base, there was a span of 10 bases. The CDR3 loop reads CAISESRVRSNQPQHF. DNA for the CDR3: TGTGCCATCAGTGAGTCGCGGGTGCGCAGCAATCAGCCCCAGCATTTT.

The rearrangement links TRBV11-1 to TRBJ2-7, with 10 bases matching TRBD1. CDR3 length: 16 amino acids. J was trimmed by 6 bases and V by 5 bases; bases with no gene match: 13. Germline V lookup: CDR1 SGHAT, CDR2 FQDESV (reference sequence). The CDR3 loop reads CASSPPGTGAAGEQYF. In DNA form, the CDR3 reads TGTGCCAGCAGCCCTCCCGGGACAGGGGCGGCGGGCGAGCAGTACTTC.

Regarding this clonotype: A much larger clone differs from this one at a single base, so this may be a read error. CDR3 amino acids: CTSSNNSPLHF. The CDR3 DNA reads TGTACCAGCAGTAATAATTCACCCCTCCACTTT. V usage is TRBV6-2 or TRBV6-3 and J usage is TRBJ1-6, with D unresolved. The CDR3 runs 11 residues. Per the germline V gene, CDR1 is MNHEY and CDR2 is SVGEGT.

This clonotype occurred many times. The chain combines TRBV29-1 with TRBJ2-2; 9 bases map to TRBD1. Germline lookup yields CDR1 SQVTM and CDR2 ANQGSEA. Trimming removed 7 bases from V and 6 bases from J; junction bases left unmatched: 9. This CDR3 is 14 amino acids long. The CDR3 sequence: CSATTGGVSGELFF. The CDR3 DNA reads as TGCAGCGCCACAACAGGGGGCGTCTCCGGGGAGCTGTTTTTT.

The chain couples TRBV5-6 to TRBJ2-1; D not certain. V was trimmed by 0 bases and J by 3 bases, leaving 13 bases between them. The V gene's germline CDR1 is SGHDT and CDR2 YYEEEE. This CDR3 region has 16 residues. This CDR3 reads CASSLGDRTVYNEQFF. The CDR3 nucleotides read TGTGCCAGCAGCTTGGGAGACCGAACTGTCTACAATGAGCAGTTCTTC.